This T cell receptor beta chain was captured in a study of blood T cell repertoires in COVID-19. Study overall: In each case, the material was cDNA or gDNA derived from T cells, B-cell-depleted T cells, or PBMCs.

This table comes from immunoSEQ multiplex PCR, and its TCRdb copy is limited to in-frame clones, with some not included. The data contain 150,000 or so clones, 87% of them seen just once; the ten biggest clones take up around 6.5%. This clone appeared once. This CDR3 has 15 residues. Germline V gene data show CDR1 as SGHTA and CDR2 as FQGNSA. V dropped 0 bases and J dropped 2 bases, with 11 bases sitting between them. V is TRBV7-2 and J is TRBJ2-7, with TRBD2 as a possible D gene (5 bases). Sequenced material: PBMCs or T cells enriched from blood (not recorded which). This receptor was obtained from a woman in her fifties or sixties who had recovered from COVID-19. In DNA form, the CDR3 reads TGTGCCAGCAGCTTAGCCCCGGGGTCCCCCTACGAGCAGTACTTC. Its protein is CASSLAPGSPYEQYF.